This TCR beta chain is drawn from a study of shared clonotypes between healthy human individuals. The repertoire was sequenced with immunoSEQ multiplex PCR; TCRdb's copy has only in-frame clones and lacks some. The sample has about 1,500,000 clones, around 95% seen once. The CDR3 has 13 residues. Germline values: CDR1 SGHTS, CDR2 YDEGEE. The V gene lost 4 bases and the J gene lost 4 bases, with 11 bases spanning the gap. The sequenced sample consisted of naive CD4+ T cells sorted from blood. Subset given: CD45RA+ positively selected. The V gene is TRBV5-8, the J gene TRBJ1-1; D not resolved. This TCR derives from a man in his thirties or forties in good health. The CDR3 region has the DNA TGTGCCAGCAGCCCCGGTTGGGGCACTGAAGCTTTCTTT. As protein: CASSPGWGTEAFF.